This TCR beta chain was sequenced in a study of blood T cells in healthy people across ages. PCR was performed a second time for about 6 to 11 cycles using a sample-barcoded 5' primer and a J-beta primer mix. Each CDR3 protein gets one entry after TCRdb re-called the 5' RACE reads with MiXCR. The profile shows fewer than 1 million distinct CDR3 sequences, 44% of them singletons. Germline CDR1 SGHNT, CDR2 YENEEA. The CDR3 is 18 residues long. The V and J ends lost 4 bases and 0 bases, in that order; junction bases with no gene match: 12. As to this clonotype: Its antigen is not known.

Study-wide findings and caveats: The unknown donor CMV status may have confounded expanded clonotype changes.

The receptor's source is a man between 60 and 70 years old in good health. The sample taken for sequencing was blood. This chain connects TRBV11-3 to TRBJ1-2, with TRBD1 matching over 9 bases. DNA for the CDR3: TGTGCCAGCAGCTCTAGGTTGGGACAGGGAAGGACTAACTATGGCTACACCTTC. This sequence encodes CASSSRLGQGRTNYGYTF.